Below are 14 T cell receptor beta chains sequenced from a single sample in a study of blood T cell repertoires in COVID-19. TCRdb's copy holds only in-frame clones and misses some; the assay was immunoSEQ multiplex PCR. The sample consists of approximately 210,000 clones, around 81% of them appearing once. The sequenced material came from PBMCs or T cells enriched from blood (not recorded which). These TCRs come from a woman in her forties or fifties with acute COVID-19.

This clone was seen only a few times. CDR3 coding DNA: TGTGCCAGTACCGGGACAGGACTTAGGAACACTGAAGCTTTCTTT. It codes for CASTGTGLRNTEAFF. The chain combines TRBV19 with TRBJ1-1; TRBD1 matches at 8 bases. The J segment lost 1 base and the V segment lost 7 bases, leaving 8 bases of the junction unmatched. This CDR3 has 15 residues. Germline loops: CDR1 LNHDA, CDR2 SQIVND (reference sequence).

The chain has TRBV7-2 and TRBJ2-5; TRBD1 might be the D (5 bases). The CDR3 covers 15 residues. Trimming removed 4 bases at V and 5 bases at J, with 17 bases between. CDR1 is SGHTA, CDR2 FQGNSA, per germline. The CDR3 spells CASSSTRQGRETQYF. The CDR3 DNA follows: TGTGCCAGCAGCTCCACTCGCCAGGGCCGGGAGACCCAGTACTTC.

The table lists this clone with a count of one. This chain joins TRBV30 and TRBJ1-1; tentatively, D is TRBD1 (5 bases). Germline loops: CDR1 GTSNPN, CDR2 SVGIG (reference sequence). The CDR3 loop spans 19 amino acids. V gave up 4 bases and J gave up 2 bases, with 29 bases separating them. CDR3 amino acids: CAWTPGHIGSEFLNTEAFF. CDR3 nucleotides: TGTGCCTGGACCCCTGGACATATAGGGTCTGAGTTCTTAAACACTGAAGCTTTCTTT.

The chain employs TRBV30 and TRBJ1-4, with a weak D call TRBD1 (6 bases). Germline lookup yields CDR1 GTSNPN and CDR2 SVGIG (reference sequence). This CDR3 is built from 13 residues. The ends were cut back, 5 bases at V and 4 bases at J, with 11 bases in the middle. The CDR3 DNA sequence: TGTGCCTGGGAAGTACAGGGTAATGAAAAACTGTTTTTT. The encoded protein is CAWEVQGNEKLFF.

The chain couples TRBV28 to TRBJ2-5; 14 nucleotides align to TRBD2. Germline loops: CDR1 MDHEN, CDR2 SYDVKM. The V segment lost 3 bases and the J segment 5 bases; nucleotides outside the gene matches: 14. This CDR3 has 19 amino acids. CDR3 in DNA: TGTGCCAGCAGTTTCAACCCCCAGCGGACTAGCGGGAGGAGGGAGACCCAGTACTTC. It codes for CASSFNPQRTSGRRETQYF.

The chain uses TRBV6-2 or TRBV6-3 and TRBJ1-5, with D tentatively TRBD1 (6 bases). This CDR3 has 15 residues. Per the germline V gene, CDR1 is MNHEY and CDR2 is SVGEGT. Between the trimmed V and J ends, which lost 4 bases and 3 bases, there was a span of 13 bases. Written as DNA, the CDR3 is TGTGCCAGCAGTTCAACACAGGGAACCAATCAGCCCCAGCATTTT. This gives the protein CASSSTQGTNQPQHF.

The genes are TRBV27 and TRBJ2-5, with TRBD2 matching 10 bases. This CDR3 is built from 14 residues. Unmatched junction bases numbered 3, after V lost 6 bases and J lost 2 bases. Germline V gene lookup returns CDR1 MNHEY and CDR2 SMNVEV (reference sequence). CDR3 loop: CASRPSGGQETQYF. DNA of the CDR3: TGTGCCAGCAGACCTAGCGGGGGACAAGAGACCCAGTACTTC.

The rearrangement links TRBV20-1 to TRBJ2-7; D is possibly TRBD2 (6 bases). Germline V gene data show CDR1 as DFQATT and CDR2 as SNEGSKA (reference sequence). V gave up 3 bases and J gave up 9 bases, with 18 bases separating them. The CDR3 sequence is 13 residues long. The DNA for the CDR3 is TGCAGTGCTAGTAACACCGCCGGGAGTTGGCAGTACTTC. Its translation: CSASNTAGSWQYF.

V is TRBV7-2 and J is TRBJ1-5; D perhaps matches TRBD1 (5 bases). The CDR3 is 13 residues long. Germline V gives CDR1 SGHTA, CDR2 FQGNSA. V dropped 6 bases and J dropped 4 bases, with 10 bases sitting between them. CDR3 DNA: TGTGCCAGCAGTCTCTCAGGGAATCAGCCCCAGCATTTT. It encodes CASSLSGNQPQHF.

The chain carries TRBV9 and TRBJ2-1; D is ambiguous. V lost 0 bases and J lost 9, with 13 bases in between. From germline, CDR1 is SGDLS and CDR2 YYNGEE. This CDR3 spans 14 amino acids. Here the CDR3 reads CASSVEVSGGEQFF. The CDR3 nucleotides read TGTGCCAGCAGCGTAGAGGTTTCCGGCGGTGAGCAGTTCTTC.

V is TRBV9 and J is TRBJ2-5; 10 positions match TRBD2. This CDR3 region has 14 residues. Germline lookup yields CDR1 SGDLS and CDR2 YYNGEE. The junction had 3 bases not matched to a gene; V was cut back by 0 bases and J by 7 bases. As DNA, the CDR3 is TGTGCCAGCAGCGTAGACAGCGGGAGGGTGACCCAGTACTTC. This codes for CASSVDSGRVTQYF.

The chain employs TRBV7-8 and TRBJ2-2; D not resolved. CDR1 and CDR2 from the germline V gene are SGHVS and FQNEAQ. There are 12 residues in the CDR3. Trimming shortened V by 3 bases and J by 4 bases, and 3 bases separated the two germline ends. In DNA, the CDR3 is TGTGCCAGCAGCTTTAGCACCGGGGAGCTGTTTTTT. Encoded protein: CASSFSTGELFF.

CDR3 in amino acids: CASSFNVASYEQYF. CDR3 DNA: TGTGCCAGCAGCTTTAACGTAGCCTCCTACGAGCAGTACTTC. The chain couples TRBV7-9 to TRBJ2-7; D is undetermined. The V end lost 3 bases, the J end lost 0 bases, and 9 bases lay between the germline ends. Germline V gene lookup returns CDR1 SEHNR and CDR2 FQNEAQ (reference sequence). The CDR3 contains 14 residues.

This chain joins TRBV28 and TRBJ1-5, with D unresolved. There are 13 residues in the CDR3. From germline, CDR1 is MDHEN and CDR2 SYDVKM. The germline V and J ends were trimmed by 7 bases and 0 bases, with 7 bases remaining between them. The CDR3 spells CASNGPSNQPQHF. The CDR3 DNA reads TGTGCCAGCAATGGCCCTAGCAATCAGCCCCAGCATTTT.